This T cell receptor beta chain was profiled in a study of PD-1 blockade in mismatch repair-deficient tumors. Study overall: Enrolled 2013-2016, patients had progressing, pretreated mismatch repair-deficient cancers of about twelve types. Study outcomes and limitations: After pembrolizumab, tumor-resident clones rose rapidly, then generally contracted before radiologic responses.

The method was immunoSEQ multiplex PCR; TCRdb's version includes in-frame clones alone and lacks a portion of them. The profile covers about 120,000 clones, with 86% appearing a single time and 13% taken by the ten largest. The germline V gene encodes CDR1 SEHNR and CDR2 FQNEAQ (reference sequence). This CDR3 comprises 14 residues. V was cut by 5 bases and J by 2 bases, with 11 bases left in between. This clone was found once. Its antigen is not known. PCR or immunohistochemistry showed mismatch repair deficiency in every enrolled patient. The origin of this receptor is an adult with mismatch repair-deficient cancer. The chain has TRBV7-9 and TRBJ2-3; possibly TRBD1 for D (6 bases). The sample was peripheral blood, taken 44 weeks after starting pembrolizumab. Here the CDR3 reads CASSVDRSTDTQYF. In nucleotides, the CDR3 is TGTGCCAGCAGCGTCGACAGGTCCACAGATACGCAGTATTTT.